The next 24 T cell receptor beta chains were all read from a single sample in a study of PD-1 blockade in mismatch repair-deficient tumors (dated by TCRdb to about 2017). Library preparation employed the immunoSEQ multiplex PCR assay. TCRdb obtained this table from immuneACCESS and retained in-frame rearrangements with V and J assigned. These tables miss some clones; where compared with another copy, unresolved V genes account for less than half of the shortfall, and the remainder is unexplained. This sample gives some 100,000 clones in total; under 90% of them show up just once. The biggest ten clones account for around 5.8% of the sample. Sequences were derived from peripheral blood, sampled roughly 35 weeks after starting pembrolizumab. Source of these receptors: an adult with mismatch repair-deficient cancer.

The rearrangement links TRBV9 to TRBJ1-1; TRBD1 matches 10 bases. J gave up 4 bases and V 2 bases, and 8 bases lay outside the gene matches. The CDR3 runs 16 residues. Germline loops: CDR1 SGDLS, CDR2 YYNGEE. This CDR3 reads CASSVDRDRGRTEAFF. The CDR3 region has the DNA TGTGCCAGCAGCGTCGACCGGGACAGGGGTCGCACTGAAGCTTTCTTT. Full variable domain (missing parts from reference TRBV9 and TRBJ1-1): DSGVTQTPKHLITATGQRVTLRCSPRSGDLSVYWYQQSLDQGLQFLIQYYNGEERAKGNILERFSAQQFPDLHSELNLSSLELGDSALYFCASSVDRDRGRTEAFFGQGTRLTVV.

The chain is built from TRBV27 and TRBJ2-1; 7 bases align to TRBD2. The V and J ends lost 2 bases and 15 bases, in that order; junction bases with no gene match: 16. There are 15 residues in the CDR3. CDR1 is MNHEY, CDR2 SMNVEV, per germline (reference sequence). CDR3 protein: CASSLRGGGEFSLFF. CDR3 sequence (DNA): TGTGCCAGCAGTTTAAGGGGCGGGGGAGAGTTCTCGCTGTTCTTC.

The sample holds a few counts of this clone. This sequence joins TRBV19 and TRBJ1-1; D uncertain. The germline V gene encodes CDR1 LNHDA and CDR2 SQIVND (reference sequence). This CDR3 is 11 amino acids long. The V end lost 2 bases, the J end lost 5 bases, and 3 bases lay between the germline ends. The DNA of the CDR3 is TGTGCCAGTAGTATAAATACTGAAGCTTTCTTT. Protein: CASSINTEAFF. The whole variable domain, filled in from reference TRBV19 and TRBJ1-1, reads DGGITQSPKYLFRKEGQNVTLSCEQNLNHDAMYWYRQDPGQGLRLIYYSQIVNDFQKGDIAEGYSVSREKKESFPLTVTSAQKNPTAFYLCASSINTEAFFGQGTRLTVV.

The rearrangement links TRBV9 to TRBJ2-7; 7 bases match TRBD2. CDR3 length equals 14 residues. Germline V CDR1 and CDR2: SGDLS, YYNGEE. With V trimmed by 4 bases and J by 0 bases, 4 bases remained unmatched. CDR3 region: CASSKAGLSYEQYF. The CDR3 nucleotides read TGTGCCAGCAGCAAAGCGGGGCTCTCCTACGAGCAGTACTTC.

The CDR3 loop is CASSPQGGGSEAFF. In nucleotides, the CDR3 is TGTGCCAGCAGCCCACAAGGGGGGGGGTCTGAAGCTTTCTTT. The chain combines TRBV7-3 with TRBJ1-1, with D tentatively TRBD1 (6 bases). Germline assignment: CDR1 SGHTA and CDR2 FQGTGA. Trimming took off 5 bases at V and 6 bases at J, with 16 bases between the two ends. The CDR3 contains 14 residues.

V gene TRBV25-1 combines with J gene TRBJ2-1; D remains unclear. Trimming took off 4 bases at V and 6 bases at J, with 10 bases between the two ends. Germline CDR1 is MGHDK and CDR2 is SYGVNS. The CDR3 is made up of 13 amino acids. The CDR3 bases are TGTGCCAGCAGTGGTCCCGGGCTCAATGAGCAGTTCTTC. Its protein is CASSGPGLNEQFF. Full variable domain (missing parts from reference TRBV25-1 and TRBJ2-1): EADIYQTPRYLVIGTGKKITLECSQTMGHDKMYWYQQDPGMELHLIHYSYGVNSTEKGDLSSESTVSRIRTEHFPLTLESARPSHTSQYLCASSGPGLNEQFFGPGTRLTVL.

CDR3: CASSPGKSSSYEQYF. The CDR3 nucleotides read TGTGCCAGCAGCCCCGGGAAGAGTAGCTCCTACGAGCAGTACTTC. The chain joins TRBV9 to TRBJ2-7; a possible D gene is TRBD2 (5 bases). Germline loops: CDR1 SGDLS, CDR2 YYNGEE. V lost 4 bases to trimming and J lost 0 bases, with 14 bases between them. The CDR3 length is 15 residues. Using reference TRBV9 and TRBJ2-7 for the parts outside the CDR3, the full variable domain is DSGVTQTPKHLITATGQRVTLRCSPRSGDLSVYWYQQSLDQGLQFLIQYYNGEERAKGNILERFSAQQFPDLHSELNLSSLELGDSALYFCASSPGKSSSYEQYFGPGTRLTVT.

The gene calls are TRBV5-1 and TRBJ2-5; 7 positions match TRBD1. Germline CDR1 reads SGHRS; CDR2 reads YFSETQ. This CDR3 has 14 residues. The J segment lost 2 bases and the V segment lost 4 bases, leaving 5 bases of the junction unmatched. DNA for the CDR3: TGCGCCAGCAGCCCAGGGACAGCTCAAGAGACCCAGTACTTC. Its translation is CASSPGTAQETQYF.

The chain combines TRBV14 with TRBJ1-2; possibly TRBD1 for D (6 bases). CDR3 size: 14 residues. V was cut by 4 bases and J by 3 bases, with 12 bases left in between. Germline V gene lookup returns CDR1 SGHDN and CDR2 FVKESK. DNA of the CDR3: TGTGCCAGCAGCCCACAGGGCCCCTACTATGGCTACACCTTC. Translation: CASSPQGPYYGYTF.

This clone was observed a handful of times. V usage is TRBV30 and J usage is TRBJ1-1, with D hard to call. The CDR3 covers 11 residues. CDR1 is GTSNPN and CDR2 is SVGIG in the germline V gene (reference sequence). CDR3 residues: CAMERNTEAFF. The CDR3 nucleotides read TGTGCGATGGAGCGGAACACTGAAGCTTTCTTT. Full variable domain (outside the CDR3, taken from reference TRBV30 and TRBJ1-1): SQTIHQWPATLVQPVGSPLSLECTVEGTSNPNLYWYRQAAGRGLQLLFYSVGIGQISSEVPQNLSASRPQDRQFILSSKKLLLSDSGFYLCAMERNTEAFFGQGTRLTVV.

V usage is TRBV19 and J usage is TRBJ1-1; a weak D match, TRBD1 (6 bases). The CDR3 spans 13 residues. Germline CDR1 and CDR2: LNHDA and SQIVND (reference sequence). V was trimmed by 5 bases and J by 3 bases, leaving 10 bases between them. CDR3 DNA: TGTGCCAGTAGTGTTAAGGGGGACACTGAAGCTTTCTTT. Translated: CASSVKGDTEAFF.

In this sample, this clone turned up once. The chain couples TRBV19 to TRBJ1-1, with 12 bases lining up with TRBD1. The CDR3 contains 16 residues. CDR1 is LNHDA and CDR2 is SQIVND in the germline V gene (reference sequence). Trimming removed 6 bases from V and 4 bases from J; junction bases left unmatched: 9. The CDR3 is CASSRRDRGLGTEAFF. Here the CDR3 DNA reads TGTGCCAGTAGCCGCCGGGACAGGGGGCTAGGCACTGAAGCTTTCTTT.

V and J are TRBV5-1 and TRBJ2-3; 9 bases match TRBD1. V lost 3 bases and J lost 5; bases outside the gene matches: 7. CDR1 and CDR2 (germline): SGHRS, YFSETQ. This CDR3 has 15 amino acids. The CDR3 DNA sequence: TGCGCCAGCAGCTCACAGGGGGCTCCCGGAGATACGCAGTATTTT. This gives the protein CASSSQGAPGDTQYF.

J is TRBJ2-1 and V is TRBV7-3, with 14 bases fitting TRBD2. The CDR3 sequence is 15 residues long. Germline trimming cut 1 base from V and 10 bases from J; bases unmatched to any gene: 3. CDR1 and CDR2 (germline): SGHTA, FQGTGA. CDR3 coding DNA: TGTGCCAGCAGCTTAAAGGGACTAGCGGGAGAAGAGCAGTTCTTC. This gives the protein CASSLKGLAGEEQFF.

This clone turned up a few times. The chain has TRBV6-5 and TRBJ1-1, with D hard to call. The length of the CDR3 is 14 residues. Germline CDR1 is MNHEY and CDR2 is SVGAGI. V lost 0 bases and J 4 bases, leaving 9 bases between the germline ends. The CDR3 DNA is TGTGCCAGCAGTTACTCCGGCAGTATCACTGAAGCTTTCTTT. Translation: CASSYSGSITEAFF.

This clone was picked up a small number of times. This sequence joins TRBV11-3 and TRBJ1-1; D unclear. This CDR3 has 18 amino acids. Germline CDR1 reads SGHNT; CDR2 reads YENEEA. Trimming cost V 0 bases and J 1 base, with 18 bases left between them. CDR3 amino acids: CASSLDLILRQTNTEAFF. CDR3 nucleotide sequence: TGTGCCAGCAGCTTAGATCTTATCTTGAGGCAGACGAACACTGAAGCTTTCTTT.

The chain carries TRBV5-1 and TRBJ2-5; D tentatively reads TRBD1 or TRBD2 (6 bases each). Trimming took off 7 bases at V and 5 bases at J, with 18 bases between the two ends. Germline V gives CDR1 SGHRS, CDR2 YFSETQ. The CDR3 spans 14 residues. The CDR3 coding sequence is TGCGCCAGCTGCCCCCGGGGGCCCTCCGAGACCCAGTACTTC. This translates into CASCPRGPSETQYF.

This clone has more than one count but fewer than ten. The V gene is TRBV28, the J gene TRBJ1-2; 7 nucleotides match TRBD1. V dropped 7 bases and J dropped 3; count of bases not matched to a gene: 2. The CDR3 runs 12 residues. CDR1 and CDR2 (germline): MDHEN, SYDVKM. The CDR3 sequence is CASTDRDYGYTF. CDR3 coding DNA: TGTGCCAGCACAGACAGGGACTATGGCTACACCTTC.

V is TRBV9 and J is TRBJ1-2, with D uncertain. CDR1 SGDLS and CDR2 YYNGEE come from the germline V gene. This CDR3 has 13 residues. Deletions cut 0 bases from V and 7 bases from J, with 10 bases between. The CDR3 here is CASSVVGGAGYTF. CDR3 nucleotides: TGTGCCAGCAGCGTAGTGGGAGGCGCTGGCTACACCTTC.

This chain uses TRBV4-3 with TRBJ2-7; the D call may be TRBD1 or TRBD2 (5 bases each). Germline CDR1 is LGHNA and CDR2 is YSLEER. The CDR3 contains 13 residues. V was clipped by 0 bases and J by 5 bases, with 8 bases between them. The CDR3 protein is CASSQDGDDEQYF. The CDR3 DNA reads TGCGCCAGCAGCCAAGATGGGGACGACGAGCAGTACTTC.

The rearrangement uses TRBV18 and TRBJ1-2; the D is unclear. CDR1 is KGHSH, CDR2 LQKENI, per germline. Trimming shortened V by 3 bases and J by 5 bases, and 10 bases separated the two germline ends. This CDR3 has 13 amino acids. The CDR3 DNA follows: TGTGCCAGCTCACCTCCCACCAGTTATGGCTACACCTTC. Protein sequence: CASSPPTSYGYTF.

The V and J genes are TRBV9 and TRBJ1-5, with 8 nucleotides matching TRBD1. CDR3 length equals 15 residues. Germline V gene lookup returns CDR1 SGDLS and CDR2 YYNGEE. Trimming removed 0 bases from V and 1 base from J; junction bases left unmatched: 0. In DNA, the CDR3 is TGTGCCAGCAGCGTAGGACAGGGGAGCAATCAGCCCCAGCATTTT. Amino acid sequence: CASSVGQGSNQPQHF.

The V and J genes are TRBV7-2 and TRBJ2-7; 15 bases are a match to TRBD2. Germline CDR1 SGHTA, CDR2 FQGNSA. Trimming took 0 bases from V and 7 from J; bases not matched to a gene: 13. The CDR3 is made up of 19 amino acids. The CDR3 here is CASSLAGLAGGPGSSEQYF. The DNA of the CDR3 is TGTGCCAGCAGCTTAGCCGGACTAGCGGGAGGGCCGGGCTCCTCGGAGCAGTACTTC.

The V call is TRBV6-6, the J call TRBJ1-1; 10 bases fit TRBD1. After removal of 5 bases from V and 4 bases from J, the junction contained 7 bases not matched to a gene. Germline values: CDR1 MNHNY, CDR2 SVGAGI (reference sequence). The CDR3 has 15 amino acids. CDR3: CASSKRQGASTEAFF. CDR3 bases: TGTGCCAGCAGTAAGAGACAGGGGGCCAGCACTGAAGCTTTCTTT.